This TCR beta chain originates from a study of blood T cells in healthy people across ages. This clonotype occurred once. The CDR3 sequence is 14 residues long. V was pared by 9 bases and J by 4 bases, with 16 bases between. The germline gives CDR1 LNHNV, CDR2 YYDKDF (reference sequence). PCR was performed a second time for about 7 to 12 cycles using a sample-barcoded 5' primer and a J-beta primer mix. TCRdb ran MiXCR on the 5' RACE reads and lists one entry per CDR3 protein. The table shows approximately 680,000 distinct CDR3 sequences, with about 30% occurring only once. V is TRBV15 and J is TRBJ1-3, with a possible D match to TRBD1 (5 bases). Sequencing was carried out using blood. The receptor comes from a woman older than 75 in good health. The CDR3 region is CATIRGVAGNTIYF. The CDR3, as DNA: TGTGCCACGATCAGAGGGGTAGCAGGAAACACCATATATTTT.